The clone carrying this T cell receptor (beta chain) was detected only a few times. Its antigen is undetermined. The data originate from a study of blood T cells in healthy people across ages. Study findings and constraints: Changes in expanded clonotypes were possibly confounded, as the CMV status of donors was unknown. In older individuals, TCR beta diversity per million T cells was lower, falling roughly linearly with age.

Russia was home to the donors, healthy Caucasian individuals aged about 6 to 90. A J-beta primer mix and a sample-barcoded 5' primer were used in a second PCR of roughly 6 to 12 cycles. Every cDNA molecule bore a tag from a template-switch adaptor containing 12 random nucleotides. TCRdb re-called the 5' RACE reads with MiXCR, one entry per CDR3 protein. The data hold approximately 820,000 distinct CDR3 sequences, with around two fifths observed a single time. Trimming took off 0 bases at V and 7 bases at J, with 10 bases between the two ends. CDR1 LGHNA and CDR2 YSLEER come from the germline V gene. The CDR3 is 13 amino acids.

The sequenced sample was blood. The J gene is TRBJ2-7, the V gene TRBV4-3; D possibly corresponds to TRBD1 (5 bases). The receptor comes from a man in his sixties in good health. CDR3 loop: CASSQEGVREQYF. As DNA, the CDR3 is TGCGCCAGCAGCCAAGAAGGGGTTCGGGAGCAGTACTTC.